This T cell receptor (beta chain) comes out of a study of tumour-infiltrating T cells in Burkitt lymphoma. Looking at the study overall: Overall and progression-free survival were predicted by productive clonality.

Some clones are missing from TCRdb's copy, which holds only in-frame ones; the method was immunoSEQ multiplex PCR. The sample includes some 1,500 clones, 11% of them seen just once. Per germline, CDR1 SEHNR and CDR2 FQNEAQ (reference sequence). Trimming stripped 3 bases from V and 9 bases from J, with 15 bases between. This CDR3 spans 13 amino acids. V usage is TRBV7-9 and J usage is TRBJ2-7; the D gene is possibly TRBD1 (5 bases). Sample: tumor tissue. The clonotype comes from a human donor with Burkitt lymphoma. CDR3 sequence: CASSFDTGSSQYF. For the CDR3, the DNA is TGTGCCAGCAGCTTCGACACAGGATCCTCGCAGTACTTC.